This TCR beta chain was retrieved from a study of cytomegalovirus exposure and HLA in healthy donors. General study findings and limits: A later analysis linked a missense DCLRE1C variant to TCR beta V- and J-gene trimming.

Deletions cut 6 bases from V and 0 bases from J, with 6 bases between. The CDR3 contains 13 residues. Germline lookup yields CDR1 MNHNS and CDR2 SASEGT. This clone appeared once. Its antigen is still unknown. PCR amplification relied on 60 Vbeta primers (plus 13 Jbeta primers). Only in-frame clones appear in the TCRdb table, and some are missing; sequencing was by immunoSEQ multiplex PCR. The sample lists 200,000 to 250,000 clones; around four fifths were seen once. This clonotype originated in a woman aged 55-69 years in good health and CMV-seropositive. The rearrangement links TRBV6-1 to TRBJ1-5; no clear D. Sequencing was performed on PBMCs. The CDR3 DNA reads as TGTGCCAGCAGGGAGGATAGCAATCAGCCCCAGCATTTT. As protein: CASREDSNQPQHF.